The 7 T cell receptor beta chains below all came from one sample that was sequenced in a study of radiotherapy plus CTLA-4 blockade in lung cancer. The repertoire was sequenced with immunoSEQ multiplex PCR; TCRdb's copy has only in-frame clones and lacks some. The data contain under 90,000 clones, about 78% of them seen just once; the ten biggest clones take up over 13%. The specimen comprised peripheral blood, sampled from a patient treated with radiotherapy plus ipilimumab. These receptors came from a human donor with non-small cell lung cancer that progressed on radiotherapy plus ipilimumab.

This clone was seen a handful of times. The rearrangement joins TRBV30 to TRBJ2-7, with 8 bases that match TRBD1. Germline V gene sequence: CDR1 GTSNPN, CDR2 SVGIG (reference sequence). The CDR3 consists of 14 residues. With 4 bases clipped from V and 2 bases from J, the junction kept 7 bases outside the gene matches. DNA for the CDR3: TGTGCCTGGACCGACAGGGGAACCCCCTACGAGCAGTACTTC. Amino acid sequence: CAWTDRGTPYEQYF.

This clone has more than one count but fewer than ten. This sequence joins TRBV7-9 and TRBJ2-5; D is ambiguous. Deletions cut 2 bases from V and 7 bases from J, with 5 bases between. CDR3 length: 11 residues. From germline, CDR1 is SEHNR and CDR2 FQNEAQ (reference sequence). CDR3 in DNA: TGTGCCAGCAGCTTAAAGGGGACCCAGTACTTC. Its translation is CASSLKGTQYF.

J is TRBJ1-1 and V is TRBV6-5, with unresolved D. The CDR3 extends over 14 amino acids. Trimming removed 1 base at V and 1 base at J, with 7 bases between. Germline V gene sequence: CDR1 MNHEY, CDR2 SVGAGI. CDR3 in amino acids: CASSYYKGNTEAFF. The CDR3 DNA sequence: TGTGCCAGCAGTTACTATAAGGGGAACACTGAAGCTTTCTTT.

The chain combines TRBV6-1 with TRBJ2-7; TRBD2 matches 8 bases. The V gene's germline CDR1 is MNHNS and CDR2 SASEGT. This CDR3 spans 13 amino acids. The ends lost 6 bases at V and 7 bases at J; junction bases unmatched: 8. CDR3 DNA sequence: TGTGCCAGCAGCCCGGGGGGGCTGGGGGAGCAGTACTTC. Encoded protein: CASSPGGLGEQYF.

Only a few counts were recorded for this clone. This chain links TRBV7-2 with TRBJ2-7; D call uncertain. Germline V gene data show CDR1 as SGHTA and CDR2 as FQGNSA. CDR3 length: 14 amino acids. Trimming cost V 1 base and J 3 bases, with 10 bases left between them. The CDR3 here is CASSLDRAYYEQYF. Here the CDR3 DNA reads TGTGCCAGCAGCTTAGATAGGGCGTACTACGAGCAGTACTTC.

CDR3 bases: TGTGCCAGCAGCCAAGAAGGGACCCGGAACACCGGGGAGCTGTTTTTT. Translated: CASSQEGTRNTGELFF. The chain employs TRBV4-2 and TRBJ2-2, with D perhaps assigned TRBD1 or TRBD2 (5 bases each). V lost 0 bases and J 1 base, leaving 9 bases between the germline ends. This CDR3 is 16 amino acids long. In germline, CDR1 is LGHNA, CDR2 YNFKEQ.

This clone was counted once. The V and J genes are TRBV2 and TRBJ2-6; D is unresolved. This CDR3 contains 12 residues. Germline V lookup: CDR1 SNHLY, CDR2 FYNNEI. V lost 5 bases and J lost 2, with 1 base in between. Here the CDR3 DNA reads TGTGCCAGCAGTCCTGGGGCCAACGTCCTGACTTTC. The encoded protein is CASSPGANVLTF.